Following are 19 T cell receptor beta chains from one sample sequenced in a study of blood T cell repertoires in COVID-19 (dated by TCRdb to about 2020). The library was built by means of the immunoSEQ multiplex PCR assay. TCRdb limited this immuneACCESS table to in-frame rearrangements with V and J called. A share of clones is missing; checked studies link under half to unresolved V genes, and the rest is unexplained. The sample includes approximately 31,000 clones, with about nine tenths observed a single time. The ten largest make up more than 9% of the sample. Material: peripheral blood. The receptors stem from a human donor with active COVID-19. The donor label of this sample is uncertain.

This clone was observed a single time. The chain uses TRBV14 and TRBJ2-1; D is perhaps TRBD2 (5 bases). V lost 4 bases, J lost 6 bases, and 10 bases lay in between. The CDR3 runs to 13 residues. The V gene's germline CDR1 is SGHDN and CDR2 FVKESK. This CDR3 is CASSPDRGNEQFF. The CDR3, as DNA: TGTGCCAGCAGCCCGGATCGGGGCAATGAGCAGTTCTTC.

The rearrangement uses TRBV12-3 or TRBV12-4 and TRBJ1-2; no clear D. This CDR3 has 13 amino acids. The V and J ends lost 5 bases and 8 bases respectively, with 15 bases between them. In DNA form, the CDR3 reads TGTGCCAGCAGTCCCTACCCTCTCTTAGGCTACACCTTC. As protein: CASSPYPLLGYTF.

This chain uses TRBV19 with TRBJ2-1; possibly TRBD2 for D (6 bases). Trimming stripped 3 bases from V and 6 bases from J, with 15 bases between. The germline gives CDR1 LNHDA, CDR2 SQIVND (reference sequence). The CDR3 totals 15 residues. CDR3 residues: CASSMGDSPSNEQFF. CDR3 DNA sequence: TGTGCCAGTAGTATGGGGGACTCCCCCTCCAATGAGCAGTTCTTC.

This sequence joins TRBV27 and TRBJ1-2, with D maybe TRBD1 (6 bases). CDR3 length: 14 residues. Germline CDR1 is MNHEY and CDR2 is SMNVEV (reference sequence). Trimming cost V 5 bases and J 0 bases, with 10 bases left between them. The CDR3 region is CASSLGHPNYGYTF. CDR3 bases: TGTGCCAGCAGTCTGGGACACCCTAACTATGGCTACACCTTC.

The J gene is TRBJ2-3, the V gene TRBV9; 11 bases match TRBD2. In germline, CDR1 is SGDLS, CDR2 YYNGEE. V dropped 6 bases and J dropped 2; count of bases not matched to a gene: 8. The CDR3 has 16 residues. CDR3 protein: CASTPGTSGVTDTQYF. Here the CDR3 DNA reads TGTGCCAGCACCCCCGGGACTAGCGGTGTCACAGATACGCAGTATTTT.

The V and J genes are TRBV11-1 and TRBJ1-6, with D possibly matching TRBD1 (5 bases). The CDR3 runs to 13 residues. With 6 bases removed from V and 8 bases from J, the gap between germline ends came to 11 bases. The germline V gene encodes CDR1 SGHAT and CDR2 FQDESV (reference sequence). The CDR3 sequence is CASSFLGDSPLHF. For the CDR3, the DNA is TGTGCCAGCAGTTTTCTAGGGGATTCACCCCTCCACTTT.

The CDR3 loop is CASSGGMDRGRQPQHF. In DNA form, the CDR3 reads TGTGCCAGCAGTGGTGGAATGGACAGGGGGCGTCAGCCCCAGCATTTT. The genes are TRBV2 and TRBJ1-5; 11 bases fit TRBD1. CDR3 size: 16 residues. V was pared by 4 bases and J by 6 bases, with 8 bases of the junction left unmatched. Looked up from germline, CDR1 is SNHLY and CDR2 is FYNNEI. Looking up the rest from reference TRBV2 and TRBJ1-5 gives the full variable domain: EPEVTQTPSHQVTQMGQEVILRCVPISNHLYFYWYRQILGQKVEFLVSFYNNEISEKSEIFDDQFSVERPDGSNFTLKIRSTKLEDSAMYFCASSGGMDRGRQPQHFGDGTRLSIL.

The rearrangement joins TRBV18 to TRBJ2-1; 11 bases fit TRBD2. The length of the CDR3 is 17 residues. V dropped 3 bases and J dropped 8; count of bases not matched to a gene: 12. In germline, CDR1 is KGHSH, CDR2 LQKENI. CDR3 region: CASSPELAGVIGDEQFF. The CDR3 nucleotides read TGTGCCAGCTCACCCGAACTAGCGGGAGTTATCGGAGATGAGCAGTTCTTC.

V usage is TRBV7-2 and J usage is TRBJ2-1; maybe TRBD2 (5 bases). The CDR3 spans 14 residues. V was cut by 0 bases and J by 8 bases, with 11 bases left in between. From germline, CDR1 is SGHTA and CDR2 FQGNSA. CDR3 sequence (DNA): TGTGCCAGCAGCTTAGCGCGGGCTTCTGATGAGCAGTTCTTC. It encodes CASSLARASDEQFF.

V usage is TRBV19 and J usage is TRBJ2-1; 8 positions match TRBD1. The V gene end was trimmed by 3 bases and the J gene end by 2 bases; junction bases not matched to a gene: 3. In germline, CDR1 is LNHDA, CDR2 SQIVND (reference sequence). The CDR3 runs to 15 residues. CDR3 coding DNA: TGTGCCAGTAGTATTGGACAGGGCCCCTACAATGAGCAGTTCTTC. It yields the protein CASSIGQGPYNEQFF.

The chain combines TRBV5-1 with TRBJ2-7, with a weak D call TRBD2 (6 bases). Germline V CDR1 and CDR2: SGHRS, YFSETQ. V shed 7 bases and J shed 4 bases, with 6 bases lying between them. The CDR3 is 10 residues long. The CDR3 region is CASGGYEQYF. The CDR3 DNA reads as TGCGCCAGCGGGGGGTACGAGCAGTACTTC.

V gene TRBV6-6 combines with J gene TRBJ2-7, with 9 bases identical to TRBD1. Germline V gene lookup returns CDR1 MNHNY and CDR2 SVGAGI (reference sequence). The CDR3 spans 16 residues. J lost 6 bases, V lost 5 bases, and 14 bases had no gene match. The CDR3 coding sequence is TGTGCCAGCAGTCGGGACAGGGTGGGGTTTCCTGGCGAGCAGTACTTC. Protein product: CASSRDRVGFPGEQYF.

This chain uses TRBV28 with TRBJ2-1; 10 bases match TRBD2. V lost 5 bases and J lost 2; bases outside the gene matches: 9. Germline loops: CDR1 MDHEN, CDR2 SYDVKM. The CDR3 loop spans 17 amino acids. As DNA, the CDR3 is TGTGCCAGCAGTCCAAGGGGCCTAGCGGGGGCCTACAATGAGCAGTTCTTC. Its protein product is CASSPRGLAGAYNEQFF.

This clone was seen more than once but under ten times. This chain connects TRBV27 to TRBJ2-3, with D perhaps TRBD2 (6 bases). This CDR3 region has 15 residues. Trimming cost V 3 bases and J 0 bases, with 10 bases left between them. From germline, CDR1 is MNHEY and CDR2 SMNVEV (reference sequence). In DNA form, the CDR3 reads TGTGCCAGCAGTTTTCTGGCGGGGAGCACAGATACGCAGTATTTT. Its protein is CASSFLAGSTDTQYF.

The chain has TRBV28 and TRBJ1-2; possibly TRBD1 for D (6 bases). The CDR3 loop spans 13 amino acids. Germline CDR1 is MDHEN and CDR2 is SYDVKM. V dropped 6 bases and J dropped 4 bases, with 12 bases sitting between them. Written as DNA, the CDR3 is TGTGCCAGCAGCGCCCGAGGGGGCTATGGCTACACCTTC. This gives the protein CASSARGGYGYTF.

The chain's CDR3 is CASSLWAKETQYF. CDR3 sequence (DNA): TGTGCCAGCAGCTTATGGGCAAAAGAGACCCAGTACTTC. This sequence joins TRBV7-3 and TRBJ2-5; D not certain. The V gene lost 2 bases and the J gene lost 3 bases, with 7 bases spanning the gap. The CDR3 has 13 residues. Germline loops: CDR1 SGHTA, CDR2 FQGTGA.

The chain combines TRBV30 with TRBJ1-4, with 8 bases identical to TRBD1. V dropped 5 bases and J dropped 7; count of bases not matched to a gene: 9. The germline V gene has CDR1 GTSNPN and CDR2 SVGIG (reference sequence). The CDR3 consists of 14 residues. The CDR3 DNA reads as TGTGCCTGGGCTCCCAGGGGGCGCGCTGAAAAACTGTTTTTT. Encoded protein: CAWAPRGRAEKLFF. The complete variable domain, with remaining parts taken from reference TRBV30 and TRBJ1-4, reads SQTIHQWPATLVQPVGSPLSLECTVEGTSNPNLYWYRQAAGRGLQLLFYSVGIGQISSEVPQNLSASRPQDRQFILSSKKLLLSDSGFYLCAWAPRGRAEKLFFGSGTQLSVL.

The rearrangement uses TRBV29-1 and TRBJ1-3; D is undetermined. CDR1 and CDR2 (germline): SQVTM, ANQGSEA. The V end was cut by 4 bases, the J end by 0 bases, with 7 bases between. The CDR3 spans 13 residues. The DNA for the CDR3 is TGCAGCGTTGGAAAGAGCTCTGGAAACACCATATATTTT. This gives the protein CSVGKSSGNTIYF.

The rearrangement links TRBV4-1 to TRBJ1-2, with D tentatively TRBD1 (5 bases). V gave up 1 base and J gave up 2 bases, with 11 bases separating them. The CDR3 spans 15 residues. Germline CDR1 MGHRA, CDR2 YSYEKL. CDR3 DNA: TGCGCCAGCAGCCAAGCTGACAGTGGGAACTATGGCTACACCTTC. Translation gives CASSQADSGNYGYTF.